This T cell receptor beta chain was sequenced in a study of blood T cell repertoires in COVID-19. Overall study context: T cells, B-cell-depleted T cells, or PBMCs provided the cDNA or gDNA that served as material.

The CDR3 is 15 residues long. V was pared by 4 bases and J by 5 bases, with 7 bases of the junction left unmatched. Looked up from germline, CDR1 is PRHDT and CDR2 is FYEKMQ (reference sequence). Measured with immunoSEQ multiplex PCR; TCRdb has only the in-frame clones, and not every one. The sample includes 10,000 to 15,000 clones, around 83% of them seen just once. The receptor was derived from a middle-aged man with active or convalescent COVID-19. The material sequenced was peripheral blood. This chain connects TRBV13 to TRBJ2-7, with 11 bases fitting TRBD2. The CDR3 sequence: CASSSTSGSINEQYF. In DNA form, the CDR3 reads TGTGCCAGCAGCTCAACTAGCGGGAGTATCAACGAGCAGTACTTC.